The rows below give T cell receptor beta chains drawn from one sample of a study of T cells expressing NK-cell markers. TCRdb processed the 5' RACE reads again and assigns one entry to each CDR3 protein, with no DNA. The sample has a few hundred thousand distinct CDR3 sequences; the top ten hold roughly 5.4%. The source material was blood T cells: a sorted CD56 or NKG2C T cell subset, CD4+ or CD8+ T cells, or bulk PBMC T cells (not recorded which). The receptors were gathered from a man aged 18 to 70 in good health. CDR3s include the opening cysteine and the closing phenylalanine or tryptophan. Fields, in order: J gene, V gene, CDR3 protein.

>TRBJ1-2|TRBV25-1
CASSQWSGGYTF
>TRBJ2-3|TRBV6-1
CASSSPGRGTDTQYF
>TRBJ2-3|TRBV9
CASSVEGRGLTDTQYF
>TRBJ1-3|TRBV7-2
CASSFSHGSSGNTIYF
>TRBJ2-5|TRBV5-1
CASSARGRNAQETQYF
>TRBJ2-2|TRBV21-1
CASSVSGVGFTGELFF
>TRBJ2-7|TRBV3-1
CASSQEMGGRREQYF
>TRBJ2-3|TRBV20-1
CSARKHRGQGDTQYF
>TRBJ2-2|TRBV6-5
CASTATGTFSNTGELFF
>TRBJ2-6|TRBV5-4
CASRPTGANVLTF
>TRBJ2-4|TRBV10-2
CASSETQGAKNIQYF
>TRBJ2-7|TRBV7-2
CASSLAGQGKGEQYF
>TRBJ2-5|TRBV28
CASSPPGTEETQYF
>TRBJ2-5|TRBV12-3/TRBV12-4
CASSPGQGRGQTQYF
>TRBJ2-7|TRBV6-1
CASSEDGGLISYEQYF
>TRBJ2-1|TRBV9
CASSVGGSSSYNEQFF
>TRBJ1-2|TRBV6-1
CASSVGGRIYGYTF
>TRBJ1-3|TRBV18
CASSPAPSGNTIYF
>TRBJ1-4|TRBV28
CASRPTAAMGKLFF
>TRBJ2-7|TRBV3-1
CASSSTPGSYEQYF
>TRBJ2-3|TRBV19
CASSPRGQVFTDTQYF
>TRBJ2-1|TRBV7-9
CASSLYGAGLSYNEQFF
>TRBJ2-7|TRBV5-6
CASSFFGGVSSYEQYF
>TRBJ2-7|TRBV29-1
CSVVGGGRASYEQYF
>TRBJ2-5|TRBV7-8
CASSLDRAKETQYF
>TRBJ2-2|TRBV6-2/TRBV6-3
CASSYAASGGRNTGELFF
>TRBJ1-3|TRBV7-2
CASSRGQAGNTIYF
>TRBJ2-7|TRBV20-1
CSANQPAIKEQYF
>TRBJ1-2|TRBV5-1
CASSLAGTYGYTF
>TRBJ2-7|TRBV6-1
CASKSVTNSEQYF
>TRBJ1-2|TRBV20-1
CSASPPAIIGYTF
>TRBJ2-7|TRBV18
CASSPYEGGEQYF